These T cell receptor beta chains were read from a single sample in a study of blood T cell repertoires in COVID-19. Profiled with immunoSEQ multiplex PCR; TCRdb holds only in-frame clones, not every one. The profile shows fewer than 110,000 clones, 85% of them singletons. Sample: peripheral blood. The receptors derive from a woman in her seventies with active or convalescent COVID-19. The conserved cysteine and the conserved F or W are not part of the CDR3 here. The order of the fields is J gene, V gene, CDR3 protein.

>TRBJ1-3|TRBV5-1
ASSLGPGSGNTIY
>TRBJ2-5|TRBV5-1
ASSSGTGTKETQY
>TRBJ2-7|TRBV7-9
ASSLAQTGKSNEQY
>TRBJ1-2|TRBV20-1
SSSPMGANYGYT
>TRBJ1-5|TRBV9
ASSGTDNQPQH
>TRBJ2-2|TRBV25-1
ASTRGAGVNTGELF
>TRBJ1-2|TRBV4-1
ASSQDPGTRSYT
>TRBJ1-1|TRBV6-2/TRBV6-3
ASSPPFGTGLPF
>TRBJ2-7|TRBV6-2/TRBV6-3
ASSWTSGGKTYEQY
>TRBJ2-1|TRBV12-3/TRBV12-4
ASSWGGYNEQF
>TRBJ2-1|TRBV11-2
ASRRPGTGNNEQF
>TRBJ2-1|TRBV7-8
ASSLARDGGADEQF
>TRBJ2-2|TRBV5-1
ASSLDPGLAVTGELF
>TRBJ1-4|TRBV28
ASRPQGAGEKLF
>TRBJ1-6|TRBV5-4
ASSPGGEAYNSPLH
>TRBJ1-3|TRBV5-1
ASSLAGTASGNTIY
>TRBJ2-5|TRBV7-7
ASSPTGNPETQY
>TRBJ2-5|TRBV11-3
ASSRGKETQY
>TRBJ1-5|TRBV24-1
ATSDPLQGAEQPQH
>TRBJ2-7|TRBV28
ASSFGDRGGEQY
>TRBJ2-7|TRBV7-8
ASSLQPDRGGEQY